The clone carrying this T cell receptor (beta chain) came up many times. The source of the sample is a study of T-cell reconstitution after alpha-beta-depleted transplantation in children. Unique molecular identifiers were incorporated when the TCRbeta library was constructed. A single record per CDR3 protein comes from TCRdb applying MiXCR to the PCR reads. Among 150,000 to 200,000 distinct CDR3 sequences listed, 6% to 7% were seen once. V was pared by 0 bases and J by 4 bases, with 4 bases between. CDR1 MNHEY and CDR2 SVGAGI come from the germline V gene. The CDR3 contains 13 residues. This TCR derives from a human donor who donated a stem cell graft to a child with Wiskott-Aldrich syndrome. The chain employs TRBV6-5 and TRBJ1-5; D gene uncertain. The sample here was PBMCs from the stem cell graft donor, taken from the stem cell graft. CDR3 sequence: CASSYSLNQPQHF. The CDR3 DNA reads as TGTGCCAGCAGTTACTCCCTAAATCAGCCCCAGCATTTT.